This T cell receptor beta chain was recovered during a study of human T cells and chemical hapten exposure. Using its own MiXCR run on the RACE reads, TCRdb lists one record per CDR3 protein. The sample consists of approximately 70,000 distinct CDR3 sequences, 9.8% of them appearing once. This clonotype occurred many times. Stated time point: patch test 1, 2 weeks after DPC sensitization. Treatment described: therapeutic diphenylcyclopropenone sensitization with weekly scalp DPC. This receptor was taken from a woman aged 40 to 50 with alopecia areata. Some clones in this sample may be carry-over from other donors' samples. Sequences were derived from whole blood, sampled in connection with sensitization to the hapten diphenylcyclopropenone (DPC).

In DNA form, the CDR3 reads TGTGCCAGCAGCTCCGGATTAGGGGAGGAAGCTTTCTTT. This sequence encodes CASSSGLGEEAFF. The rearrangement uses TRBV9 and TRBJ1-1, with D maybe TRBD1 (5 bases). Germline CDR1 and CDR2: SGDLS and YYNGEE. This CDR3 has 13 amino acids. The V gene lost 4 bases and the J gene lost 8 bases, with 15 bases spanning the gap.